Presented here are 2 T cell receptor beta chains from one specimen sequenced in a study of vaccination effects on CD4 cells after COVID-19. Measured with immunoSEQ multiplex PCR; TCRdb has only the in-frame clones, and not every one. The sample includes about 66,000 clones, roughly 80% of them seen just once. After expansion with viral peptide pools in the ViraFEST assay, antigen-specific CD4+ T cells were sequenced. Having been cultured for under twelve days, the cells underwent CD4+ T cell isolation. Participants got two doses of BNT162b2 or mRNA-1273 vaccine. Their recognized antigens are unknown. Sequencing used CD4+ T cells from PBMCs cultured with HCoV-OC43 spike peptides, obtained after COVID-19 vaccination. Stated subset: HCoV-OC43 spike overlapping peptide pool stimulation. These TCRs come from a human donor who received a COVID-19 vaccine.

The J gene is TRBJ2-3, the V gene TRBV6-1; TRBD2 agrees at 13 bases. The CDR3 runs to 15 residues. The V gene end was trimmed by 6 bases and the J gene end by 6 bases; junction bases not matched to a gene: 6. The germline CDR1 and CDR2 sequences are MNHNS and SASEGT. CDR3 DNA sequence: TGTGCCAGCAGACCTGGACTAGCGGGGGTGGATACGCAGTATTTT. Its protein product is CASRPGLAGVDTQYF.

This clone appeared a few times. The chain recombines TRBV11-1 with TRBJ2-3, with D hard to call. The CDR3 loop spans 15 amino acids. V was cut by 6 bases and J by 4 bases, with 17 bases left in between. Germline V gene lookup returns CDR1 SGHAT and CDR2 FQDESV (reference sequence). CDR3 in DNA: TGTGCCAGCAGATCCGGGCCACAGACCGCAGATACGCAGTATTTT. This translates into CASRSGPQTADTQYF.